Below are 28 T cell receptor beta chains sequenced from a single sample in a study of T cells in Graves' hyperthyroidism and ophthalmopathy. What was amplified from RNA transcripts were TCR beta CDR3 regions. HTBI primers drove first-round RT-PCR of the TCR CDR3. TCRdb independently ran MiXCR on the multiplex PCR reads; one entry per CDR3 protein. Of fewer than 750,000 distinct CDR3 sequences listed, approximately 44% are singletons. The sample comprised peripheral blood or thyroid tissue (not recorded which). The receptors derive from a woman aged 18 to 35 with Graves' hyperthyroidism.

This clonotype has more than one count but fewer than ten. This chain links TRBV10-1 with TRBJ2-3; 7 nucleotides agree with TRBD1. The V gene end was trimmed by 3 bases and the J gene end by 1 base; junction bases not matched to a gene: 4. The CDR3 has 15 amino acids. Per the germline V gene, CDR1 is WNHNN and CDR2 is SYGVQD (reference sequence). As DNA, the CDR3 is TGCGCCAGCAGTGACCCGGGACAGCGCACAGATACGCAGTATTTT. It is translated as CASSDPGQRTDTQYF.

As regards this clonotype: At one end the junction does not follow the germline gene, possibly because of a read error. This chain uses TRBV9 with TRBJ1-1; 8 positions agree with TRBD1. Germline loops: CDR1 SGDLS, CDR2 YYNGEE. The CDR3 spans 14 residues. The DNA of the CDR3 is TGTGCCAGCATGGGGACAGGCGATTTATTTGAAGCCTTCTTT. Translated: CASMGTGDLFEAFF. Full variable domain (missing parts from reference TRBV9 and TRBJ1-1): DSGVTQTPKHLITATGQRVTLRCSPRSGDLSVYWYQQSLDQGLQFLIQYYNGEERAKGNILERFSAQQFPDLHSELNLSSLELGDSALYFCASMGTGDLFEAFFGQGTRLTVV.

The chain is built from TRBV29-1 and TRBJ2-7; TRBD2 matches at 7 bases. The germline V gene encodes CDR1 SQVTM and CDR2 ANQGSEA. After removal of 8 bases from V and 5 bases from J, the junction contained 15 bases not matched to a gene. This CDR3 comprises 14 residues. The CDR3 sequence: CSQEWQAGVNEQYF. The CDR3 DNA reads TGCAGCCAAGAGTGGCAGGCGGGAGTAAACGAGCAGTACTTC.

This clonotype has ten or more counts. This chain uses TRBV9 with TRBJ2-7, with D perhaps matching TRBD1 (5 bases). The CDR3 consists of 14 residues. Trimming stripped 0 bases from V and 2 bases from J, with 9 bases between. Germline assignment: CDR1 SGDLS and CDR2 YYNGEE. DNA of the CDR3: TGTGCCAGCAGCGTAGGGGGCAGCACCTACGAGCAGTACTTC. It translates to CASSVGGSTYEQYF.

This clonotype has just a few counts. The J gene is TRBJ1-1, the V gene TRBV27; 9 bases match TRBD1. Losses at the gene ends were 6 bases for V and 12 bases for J; bases not matched to a gene: 8. CDR3 size: 12 residues. Looked up from germline, CDR1 is MNHEY and CDR2 is SMNVEV (reference sequence). The DNA of the CDR3 is TGTGCCAGCAGAAGGGACAGGGCTTTTACTTTCTTT. It codes for CASRRDRAFTFF.

In its sample, this clonotype was seen many times. The rearrangement uses TRBV6-6 and TRBJ1-2; the match to TRBD1 covers 7 bases. Germline CDR1 reads MNHNY; CDR2 reads SVGAGI (reference sequence). V lost 2 bases to trimming and J lost 3 bases; unmatched junction nucleotides: 9. CDR3 length: 16 residues. CDR3 sequence reads: CASSYRPQGEDYGYTF. The CDR3 DNA is TGTGCCAGCAGTTACCGTCCTCAGGGGGAAGACTATGGCTACACCTTC.

This clonotype was counted at least ten times. The chain employs TRBV20-1 and TRBJ2-7; D is perhaps TRBD2 (6 bases). V lost 3 bases and J lost 2, with 14 bases in between. Germline CDR1 and CDR2: DFQATT and SNEGSKA (reference sequence). The CDR3 has 14 amino acids. CDR3 bases: TGCAGTGCTAGTCCAGCGGGCGGCGCCTACGAGCAGTACTTC. Translating gives CSASPAGGAYEQYF.

Notes on this clonotype: The conserved final phenylalanine or tryptophan is absent from the CDR3, which likely points to a read error. The chain joins TRBV7-3 to TRBJ2-2; 9 bases match TRBD2. The V gene end was trimmed by 4 bases and the J gene end by 5 bases; junction bases not matched to a gene: 14. The CDR3 extends over 18 amino acids. Germline values: CDR1 SGHTA, CDR2 FQGTGA. The CDR3 sequence: CASSSDRGRAGGTGELFS. The CDR3 region has the DNA TGTGCCAGCAGCTCCGACCGCGGGAGGGCCGGTGGGACCGGGGAGCTGTTTTCT.

This sequence joins TRBV19 and TRBJ1-2; D gene ambiguous. Deletions cut 0 bases from V and 6 bases from J, with 11 bases between. Germline V CDR1 and CDR2: LNHDA, SQIVND (reference sequence). The CDR3 is 14 residues long. The CDR3 nucleotides read TGTGCCAGTAGTATAGAGGCGGGGTGGAATGGCTACACCTTC. It codes for CASSIEAGWNGYTF.

The V call is TRBV20-1, the J call TRBJ2-2; no reliable D call. The CDR3 length is 13 residues. Per germline, CDR1 DFQATT and CDR2 SNEGSKA (reference sequence). V lost 5 bases and J 1 base, leaving 8 bases between the germline ends. The CDR3 DNA follows: TGCAGTGCTGGTTCAGGGAACACCGGGGAGCTGTTTTTT. Its protein product is CSAGSGNTGELFF.

This clonotype has ten or more counts. The chain is built from TRBV6-1 and TRBJ2-7; D is unresolved. The CDR3 is 14 amino acids. CDR1 MNHNS and CDR2 SASEGT come from the germline V gene. V lost 8 bases and J lost 0, with 14 bases in between. The CDR3 DNA reads as TGTGCCAGCCTGTGGACCGAGAGCTCCTACGAGCAGTACTTC. Its translation: CASLWTESSYEQYF.

This clonotype has ten or more counts. The chain couples TRBV7-2 to TRBJ1-5, with D unresolved. There are 14 residues in the CDR3. Germline CDR1 reads SGHTA; CDR2 reads FQGNSA. The V end lost 1 base, the J end lost 1 base, and 5 bases lay between the germline ends. The CDR3 protein is CASSLEYSNQPQHF. CDR3 in DNA: TGTGCCAGCAGCTTAGAGTACAGCAATCAGCCCCAGCATTTT. Using reference TRBV7-2 and TRBJ1-5 for the parts outside the CDR3, the full variable domain is GAGVSQSPSNKVTEKGKDVELRCDPISGHTALYWYRQSLGQGLEFLIYFQGNSAPDKSGLPSDRFSAERTGGSVSTLTIQRTQQEDSAVYLCASSLEYSNQPQHFGDGTRLSIL.

Turning to this clonotype: Relative to the germline gene, one junction end is altered; a read error may explain this. Here the CDR3 reads CACSLGGEAFF. CDR3 nucleotide sequence: TGTGCCTGCAGCTTGGGGGGTGAAGCTTTCTTT. This chain connects TRBV5-5 to TRBJ1-1; D is possibly TRBD1 (5 bases). From germline, CDR1 is SGHKS and CDR2 YYEKEE (reference sequence). The CDR3 is 11 residues long.

Many counts were recorded for this clonotype. J is TRBJ2-2 and V is TRBV10-2; 9 nucleotides match TRBD2. The length of the CDR3 is 15 residues. V dropped 6 bases and J dropped 7; count of bases not matched to a gene: 9. Germline-derived CDR1 and CDR2 are WSHSY and SAAADI. CDR3 DNA sequence: TGCGCCAGCAGGATGGCGGGAGGGGTCGGCGGGGAGCTGTTTTTT. Amino acid sequence: CASRMAGGVGGELFF.

This clonotype was found a few times. The chain couples TRBV19 to TRBJ1-5; D is ambiguous. Germline V lookup: CDR1 LNHDA, CDR2 SQIVND (reference sequence). With 3 bases removed from V and 0 bases from J, the gap between germline ends came to 15 bases. The CDR3 is made up of 17 amino acids. The CDR3 reads CASSMYGLQSSNQPQHF. CDR3 bases: TGTGCCAGTAGTATGTATGGCCTCCAGAGTAGCAATCAGCCCCAGCATTTT.

The genes are TRBV7-6 and TRBJ1-2; maybe TRBD1 (5 bases). The CDR3 is 13 residues long. From germline, CDR1 is SGHVS and CDR2 FNYEAQ. V was cut by 4 bases and J by 6 bases, with 12 bases left in between. CDR3 amino acids: CASSSGTQNGYTF. The CDR3, as DNA: TGTGCCAGCAGCTCTGGGACTCAAAATGGCTACACCTTC. Looking up the rest from reference TRBV7-6 and TRBJ1-2 gives the full variable domain: GAGVSQSPRYKVTKRGQDVALRCDPISGHVSLYWYRQALGQGPEFLTYFNYEAQQDKSGLPNDRFSAERPEGSISTLTIQRTEQRDSAMYRCASSSGTQNGYTFGSGTRLTVV.

This clonotype was seen many times. CDR3 sequence (DNA): TGTGCCAGCAGCCCCGGGGCAGGGCTAGAGACCCAGTACTTC. The encoded protein is CASSPGAGLETQYF. The chain carries TRBV11-2 and TRBJ2-5, with D possibly being TRBD1 or TRBD2 (5 bases each). This CDR3 contains 14 residues. Germline V gene lookup returns CDR1 SGHAT and CDR2 FQNNGV. Deletions cut 5 bases from V and 4 bases from J, with 14 bases between.

The rearrangement uses TRBV20-1 and TRBJ2-7, with D possibly matching TRBD2 (5 bases). The J call is uncertain, as TRBJ2-1 better fits the DNA end. The CDR3 totals 16 residues. Germline V gives CDR1 DFQATT, CDR2 SNEGSKA (reference sequence). In DNA, the CDR3 is TGCAGTGCTAGAGACACGCTAGCAGCCCGTTACAATGAGCAGTTCTTC. This encodes CSARDTLAARYNEQFF.

The gene calls are TRBV5-6 and TRBJ2-7, with D possibly called TRBD1 or TRBD2 (5 bases each). V lost 4 bases to trimming and J lost 3 bases, with 11 bases between them. The CDR3 spans 13 residues. CDR1 is SGHDT, CDR2 YYEEEE, per germline. CDR3 region: CASSPGPYYEQYF. CDR3 nucleotides: TGTGCCAGCAGCCCGGGACCTTACTACGAGCAGTACTTC.

This clonotype was observed a single time. This CDR3 reads CSLDGRSSYEQYF. CDR3 DNA: TGCAGCTTAGACGGGAGGAGCTCCTACGAGCAGTACTTC. The rearrangement links TRBV29-1 to TRBJ2-7, with TRBD2 identical over 7 bases. CDR3 length: 13 residues. From germline, CDR1 is SQVTM and CDR2 ANQGSEA. The V segment lost 8 bases and the J segment 0 bases; nucleotides outside the gene matches: 7.

CDR3 loop: CSARAAVLTTDTQYF. The CDR3 DNA reads as TGCAGTGCTAGGGCGGCCGTGTTGACCACAGATACGCAGTATTTT. The genes are TRBV20-1 and TRBJ2-3; D remains ambiguous. Germline V gene sequence: CDR1 DFQATT, CDR2 SNEGSKA (reference sequence). With 3 bases removed from V and 2 bases from J, the gap between germline ends came to 15 bases. The CDR3 spans 15 residues.

This clonotype was seen just once. The V call is TRBV20-1, the J call TRBJ2-5, with TRBD1 as a possible D gene (6 bases). The CDR3 totals 11 residues. The V gene lost 6 bases and the J gene lost 7 bases, with 12 bases spanning the gap. Germline lookup yields CDR1 DFQATT and CDR2 SNEGSKA (reference sequence). CDR3 protein: CSAASTGTQYF. The CDR3 DNA reads as TGCAGTGCAGCGTCGACAGGGACCCAGTACTTC.

Ten or more counts support this clonotype. This chain joins TRBV2 and TRBJ1-5, with 9 nucleotides matching TRBD1. Germline CDR1 and CDR2: SNHLY and FYNNEI. The CDR3 consists of 16 residues. V was clipped by 7 bases and J by 6 bases; unmatched bases: 13. CDR3 nucleotide sequence: TGTGCCAGCAAACGCCCCGGGACAGGGCCAAGTCAGCCCCAGCATTTT. Translation: CASKRPGTGPSQPQHF.

This clonotype was seen at least ten times. The gene calls are TRBV4-1 and TRBJ1-1; D not resolved. Trimming took 0 bases from V and 5 from J, leaving 19 bases between them. The CDR3 length is 17 residues. Germline V gene sequence: CDR1 MGHRA, CDR2 YSYEKL. This CDR3 reads CASSQDFRWEGRTEAFF. As DNA, the CDR3 is TGCGCCAGCAGCCAAGATTTCCGTTGGGAAGGGAGAACTGAAGCTTTCTTT.

Points on this clonotype: In this CDR3 the conserved last residue, phenylalanine or tryptophan, is missing, so a read error is likely. The DNA is omitted, as the CDR3 cannot be located on it reliably, and the CDR3 follows TCRdb's listing. V and J are TRBV5-5 and TRBJ2-1; TRBD2, the D gene given by the table, was not confirmed from the DNA. The CDR3 length equals 15 residues, ends included. Germline lookup yields CDR1 SGHKS and CDR2 YYEKEE (reference sequence). CDR3 loop: CASSTSGAPTMSSSS.

The chain combines TRBV7-8 with TRBJ1-6; no reliable D call. The CDR3 runs to 16 residues. V lost 4 bases, J lost 9 bases, and 19 bases lay in between. Germline V gives CDR1 SGHVS, CDR2 FQNEAQ. CDR3 protein: CASSSAPPTGGSPLHF. The CDR3 region has the DNA TGTGCCAGCAGCTCCGCACCGCCAACGGGTGGTTCACCCCTCCACTTT. Based on the CDR3 plus reference TRBV7-8 and TRBJ1-6, the full variable domain is GAGVSQSPRYKVAKRGQDVALRCDPISGHVSLFWYQQALGQGPEFLTYFQNEAQLDKSGLPSDRFFAERPEGSVSTLKIQRTQQEDSAVYLCASSSAPPTGGSPLHFGNGTRLTVT.

The CDR3 here is CAITAGQPGNTIYF. CDR3 coding DNA: TGTGCCATCACTGCGGGACAGCCTGGAAACACCATATATTTT. The rearrangement uses TRBV10-3 and TRBJ1-3; 7 bases match TRBD1. CDR3 length: 14 amino acids. Looked up from germline, CDR1 is ENHRY and CDR2 is SYGVKD. V shed 7 bases and J 2 bases; nucleotides not matched to a gene: 5.

About this clonotype: One junction end disagrees with the germline gene, perhaps due to a read error. CDR3 in amino acids: CVSSLRTGENTEAFF. The CDR3 nucleotides are TGTGTCAGCAGCCTAAGGACAGGGGAGAACACTGAAGCTTTCTTT. This sequence joins TRBV11-3 and TRBJ1-1, with 9 bases fitting TRBD1. Germline V gene sequence: CDR1 SGHNT, CDR2 YENEEA. The CDR3 runs 15 residues.